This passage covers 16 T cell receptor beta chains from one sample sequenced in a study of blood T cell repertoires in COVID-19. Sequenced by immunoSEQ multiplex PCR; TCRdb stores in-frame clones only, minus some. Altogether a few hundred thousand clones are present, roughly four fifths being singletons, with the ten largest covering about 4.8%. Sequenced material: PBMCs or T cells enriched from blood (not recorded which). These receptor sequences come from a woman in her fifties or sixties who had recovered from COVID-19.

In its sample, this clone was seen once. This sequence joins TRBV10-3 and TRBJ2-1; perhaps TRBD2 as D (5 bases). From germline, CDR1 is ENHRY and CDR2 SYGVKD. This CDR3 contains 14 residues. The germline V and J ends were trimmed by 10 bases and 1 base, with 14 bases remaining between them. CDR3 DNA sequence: TGTGCCACCGCCGATAGCGCATCCTACAATGAGCAGTTCTTC. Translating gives CATADSASYNEQFF.

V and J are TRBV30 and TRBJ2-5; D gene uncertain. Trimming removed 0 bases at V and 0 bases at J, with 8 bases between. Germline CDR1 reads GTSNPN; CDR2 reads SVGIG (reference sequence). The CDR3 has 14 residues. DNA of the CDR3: TGTGCCTGGAGTGTAAACTCCCACCAAGAGACCCAGTACTTC. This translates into CAWSVNSHQETQYF. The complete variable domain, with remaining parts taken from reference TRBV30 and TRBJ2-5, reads SQTIHQWPATLVQPVGSPLSLECTVEGTSNPNLYWYRQAAGRGLQLLFYSVGIGQISSEVPQNLSASRPQDRQFILSSKKLLLSDSGFYLCAWSVNSHQETQYFGPGTRLLVL.

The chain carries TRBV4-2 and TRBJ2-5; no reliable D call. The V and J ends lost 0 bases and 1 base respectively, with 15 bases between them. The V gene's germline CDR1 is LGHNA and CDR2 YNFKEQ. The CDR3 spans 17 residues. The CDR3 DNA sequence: TGTGCCAGCAGCCAAGATTCGGGTCCACCGAGCCAAGAGACCCAGTACTTC. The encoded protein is CASSQDSGPPSQETQYF.

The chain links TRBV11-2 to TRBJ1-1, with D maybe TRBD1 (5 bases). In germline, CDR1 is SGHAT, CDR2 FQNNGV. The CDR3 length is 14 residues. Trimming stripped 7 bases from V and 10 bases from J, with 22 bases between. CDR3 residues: CASTTDLWGGGAFF. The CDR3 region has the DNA TGTGCCAGCACCACCGATTTATGGGGCGGCGGAGCTTTCTTT.

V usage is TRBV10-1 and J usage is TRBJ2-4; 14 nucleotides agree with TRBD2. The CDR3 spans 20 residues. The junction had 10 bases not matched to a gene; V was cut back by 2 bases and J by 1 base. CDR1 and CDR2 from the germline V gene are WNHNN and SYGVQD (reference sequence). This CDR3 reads CASSEGGGLAGVGAKNIQYF. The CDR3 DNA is TGCGCCAGCAGTGAGGGTGGGGGACTAGCGGGAGTCGGTGCCAAAAACATTCAGTACTTC.

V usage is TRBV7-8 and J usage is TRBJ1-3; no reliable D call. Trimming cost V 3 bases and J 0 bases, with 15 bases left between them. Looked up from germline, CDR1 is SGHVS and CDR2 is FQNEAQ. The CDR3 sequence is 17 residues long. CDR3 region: CASSFLSVASSGNTIYF. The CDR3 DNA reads TGTGCCAGCAGCTTCTTGAGTGTCGCAAGCTCTGGAAACACCATATATTTT.

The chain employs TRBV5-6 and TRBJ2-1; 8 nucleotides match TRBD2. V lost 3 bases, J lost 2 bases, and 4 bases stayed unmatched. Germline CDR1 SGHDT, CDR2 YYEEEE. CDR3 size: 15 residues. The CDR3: CASSSTSGTYNEQFF. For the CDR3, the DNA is TGTGCCAGCAGCTCCACTAGCGGCACCTACAATGAGCAGTTCTTC.

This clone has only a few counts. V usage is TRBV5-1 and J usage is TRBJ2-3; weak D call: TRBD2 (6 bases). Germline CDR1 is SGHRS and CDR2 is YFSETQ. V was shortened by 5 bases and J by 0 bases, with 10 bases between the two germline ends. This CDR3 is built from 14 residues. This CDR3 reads CASSGGTSTDTQYF. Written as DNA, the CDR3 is TGCGCCAGCAGTGGAGGGACTAGCACAGATACGCAGTATTTT.

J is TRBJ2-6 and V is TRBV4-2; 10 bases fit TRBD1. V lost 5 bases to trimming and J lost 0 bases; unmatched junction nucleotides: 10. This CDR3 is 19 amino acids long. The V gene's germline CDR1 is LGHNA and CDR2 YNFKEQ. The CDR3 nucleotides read TGTGCCAGCAGCAAAGCCGGGACAGGGGTTTCCTCTGGGGCCAACGTCCTGACTTTC. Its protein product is CASSKAGTGVSSGANVLTF.

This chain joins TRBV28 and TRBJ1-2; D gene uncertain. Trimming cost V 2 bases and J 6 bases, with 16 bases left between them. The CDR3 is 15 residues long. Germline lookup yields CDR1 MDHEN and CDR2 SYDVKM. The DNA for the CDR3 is TGTGCCAGCAGTTTAAGTCTTCGAGGGTGGGATGGCTACACCTTC. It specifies CASSLSLRGWDGYTF.

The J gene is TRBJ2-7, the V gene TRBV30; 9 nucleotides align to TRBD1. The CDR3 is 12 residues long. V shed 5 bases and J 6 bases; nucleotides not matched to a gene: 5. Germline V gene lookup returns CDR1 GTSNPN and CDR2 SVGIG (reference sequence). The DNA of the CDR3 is TGTGCCTGGGGGACAGGGTCTGCCGAGCAGTACTTC. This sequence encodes CAWGTGSAEQYF.

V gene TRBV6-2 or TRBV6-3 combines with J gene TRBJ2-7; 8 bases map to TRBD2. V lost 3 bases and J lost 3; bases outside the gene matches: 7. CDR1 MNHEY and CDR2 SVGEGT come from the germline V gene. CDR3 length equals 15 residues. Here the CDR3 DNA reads TGTGCCAGCAGTTATTTAGCGGGAACCTTCTACGAGCAGTACTTC. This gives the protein CASSYLAGTFYEQYF.

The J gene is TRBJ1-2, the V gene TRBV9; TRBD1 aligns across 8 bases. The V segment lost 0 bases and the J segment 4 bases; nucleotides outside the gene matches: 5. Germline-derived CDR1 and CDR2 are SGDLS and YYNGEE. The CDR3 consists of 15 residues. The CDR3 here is CASSVGSGGIYGYTF. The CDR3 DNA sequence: TGTGCCAGCAGCGTAGGTTCAGGGGGCATCTATGGCTACACCTTC.

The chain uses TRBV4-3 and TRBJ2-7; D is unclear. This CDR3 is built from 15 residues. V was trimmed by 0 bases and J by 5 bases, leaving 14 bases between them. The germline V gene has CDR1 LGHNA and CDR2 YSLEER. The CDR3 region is CASSQDRMAGDEQYF. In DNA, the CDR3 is TGCGCCAGCAGCCAAGATCGGATGGCAGGCGACGAGCAGTACTTC.

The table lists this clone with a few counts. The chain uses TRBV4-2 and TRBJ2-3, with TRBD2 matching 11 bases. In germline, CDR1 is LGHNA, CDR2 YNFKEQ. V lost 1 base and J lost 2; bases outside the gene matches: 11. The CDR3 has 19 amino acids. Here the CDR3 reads CASSQGPLLAGGLTDTQYF. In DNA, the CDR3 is TGTGCCAGCAGCCAAGGACCACTGCTAGCGGGGGGCCTCACAGATACGCAGTATTTT.

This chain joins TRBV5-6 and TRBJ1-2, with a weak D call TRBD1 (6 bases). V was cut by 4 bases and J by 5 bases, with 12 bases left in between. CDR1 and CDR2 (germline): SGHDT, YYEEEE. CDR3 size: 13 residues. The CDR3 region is CASSATGPYGYTF. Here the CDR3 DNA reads TGTGCCAGCAGCGCAACAGGGCCTTATGGCTACACCTTC.